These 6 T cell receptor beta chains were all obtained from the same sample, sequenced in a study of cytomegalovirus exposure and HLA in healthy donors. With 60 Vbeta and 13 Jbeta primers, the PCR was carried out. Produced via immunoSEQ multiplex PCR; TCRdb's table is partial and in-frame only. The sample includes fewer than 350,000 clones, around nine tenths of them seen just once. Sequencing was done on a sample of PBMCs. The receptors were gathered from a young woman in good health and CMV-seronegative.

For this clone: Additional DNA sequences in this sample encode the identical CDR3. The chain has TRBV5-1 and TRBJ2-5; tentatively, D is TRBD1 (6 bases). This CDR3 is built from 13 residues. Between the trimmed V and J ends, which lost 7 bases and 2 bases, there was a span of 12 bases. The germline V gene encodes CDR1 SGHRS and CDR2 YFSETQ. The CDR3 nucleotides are TGCGCCAGCCGATGGACAGCTCAAGAGACCCAGTACTTC. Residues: CASRWTAQETQYF.

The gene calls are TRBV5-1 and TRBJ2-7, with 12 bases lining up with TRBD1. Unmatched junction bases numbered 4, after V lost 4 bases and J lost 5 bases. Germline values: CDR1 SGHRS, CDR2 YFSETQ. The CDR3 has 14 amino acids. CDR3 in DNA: TGCGCCAGCAGCGGGGACAGGGGGCTAGACGAGCAGTACTTC. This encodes CASSGDRGLDEQYF.

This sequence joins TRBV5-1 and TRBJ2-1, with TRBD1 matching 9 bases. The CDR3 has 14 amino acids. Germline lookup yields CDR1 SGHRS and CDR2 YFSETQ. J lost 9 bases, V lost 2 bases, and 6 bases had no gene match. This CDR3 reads CASSFSGTGTEQFF. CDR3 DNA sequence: TGCGCCAGCAGCTTTTCCGGGACAGGGACTGAGCAGTTCTTC. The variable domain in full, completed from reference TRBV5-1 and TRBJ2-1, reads KAGVTQTPRYLIKTRGQQVTLSCSPISGHRSVSWYQQTPGQGLQFLFEYFSETQRNKGNFPGRFSGRQFSNSRSEMNVSTLELGDSALYLCASSFSGTGTEQFFGPGTRLTVL.

The chain's CDR3 is CASSLYRVSYEQYF. Here the CDR3 DNA reads TGTGCCAGCAGCTTGTACCGAGTGTCCTACGAGCAGTACTTC. The genes are TRBV5-6 and TRBJ2-7; D gene unclear. CDR3 size: 14 residues. Germline V lookup: CDR1 SGHDT, CDR2 YYEEEE. Deletions cut 1 base from V and 1 base from J, with 9 bases between.

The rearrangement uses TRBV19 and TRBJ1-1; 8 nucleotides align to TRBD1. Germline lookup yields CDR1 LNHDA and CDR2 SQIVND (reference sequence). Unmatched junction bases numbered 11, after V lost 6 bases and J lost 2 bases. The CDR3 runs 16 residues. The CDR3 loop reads CASRAKRQGANTEAFF. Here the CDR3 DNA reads TGTGCCAGTAGAGCTAAACGTCAGGGGGCAAACACTGAAGCTTTCTTT.

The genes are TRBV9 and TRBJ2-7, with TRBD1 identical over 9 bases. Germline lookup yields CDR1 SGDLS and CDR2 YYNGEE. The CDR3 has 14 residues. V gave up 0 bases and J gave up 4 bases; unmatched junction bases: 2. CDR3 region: CASSVEGTGYEQYF. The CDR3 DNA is TGTGCCAGCAGCGTAGAGGGGACAGGGTACGAGCAGTACTTC.